This T cell receptor beta chain was recovered during a study of blood T cell repertoires in COVID-19. Repertoires were generated with immunoSEQ multiplex PCR, while TCRdb's copy carries only in-frame clones and drops some. The sample lists 200,000 to 250,000 clones; approximately 80% were seen once. This CDR3 spans 13 amino acids. V lost 4 bases and J lost 4, with 8 bases in between. The germline V gene encodes CDR1 MNHEY and CDR2 SMNVEV (reference sequence). Sequencing input: PBMCs or T cells enriched from blood (not recorded which). The origin of this receptor is a man aged 40-50 years who had recovered from COVID-19. The rearrangement joins TRBV27 to TRBJ1-5; D is perhaps TRBD1 (5 bases). The CDR3: CASSYDSNQPQHF. The CDR3 nucleotides read TGTGCCAGCAGTTACGACAGTAATCAGCCCCAGCATTTT.